The clone carrying this T cell receptor beta chain has a count of ten or more. Its cognate antigen is unknown. Preparation of the TCRbeta library was carried out with unique molecular identifiers. TCRdb reanalysed the PCR reads using MiXCR and keeps one entry per CDR3 protein. The sample has approximately 630,000 distinct CDR3 sequences; around 13% are singletons. The sample comes from a study of T-cell reconstitution after alpha-beta-depleted transplantation in children. Germline V gene data show CDR1 as SGHDN and CDR2 as FVKESK. CDR3 length: 16 amino acids. Trimming shortened V by 1 base and J by 5 bases, and 15 bases separated the two germline ends. Broader study findings: Expanded clones from the graft, numbering several hundred, reportedly supplied alpha-beta T cells about two months after transplant. From surviving recipient T cells and thymic progenitors came the high day-60 TCRbeta diversity observed in some patients. It was newly produced T cells that mostly accounted for T-cell counts and diversity one year after transplant.

The input for sequencing was PBMCs, taken before TCRalphabeta/CD19-depleted stem cell transplant. The chain combines TRBV14 with TRBJ2-1, with D maybe TRBD1 (5 bases). The sequence was collected from a girl aged 2 to 9 with congenital amegakaryocytic thrombocytopenia, due to receive a stem cell transplant. CDR3 DNA: TGTGCCAGCAGCCAAGTCACAGGCGCTTGGAACAATGAGCAGTTCTTC. This gives the protein CASSQVTGAWNNEQFF.